This TCR beta chain was retrieved from a study of blood T cell repertoires in COVID-19. As for the study in general: T cells, B-cell-depleted T cells, or PBMCs supplied cDNA or gDNA.

Here immunoSEQ multiplex PCR was the method, and the copy in TCRdb shows in-frame clones only, minus some. The table records approximately 94,000 clones, around 81% of them present only once. Sequenced sample: peripheral blood. This sequence was found in a man between 50 and 59 years old with active or convalescent COVID-19.

The CDR3 sequence is CASSPRPTSFSYNEQFF. The CDR3, as DNA: TGCGCCAGCAGCCCTCGACCTACTAGCTTTTCCTACAATGAGCAGTTCTTC. V and J are TRBV4-1 and TRBJ2-1, with D perhaps matching TRBD2 (6 bases). Germline CDR1 MGHRA, CDR2 YSYEKL. Trimming stripped 4 bases from V and 1 base from J, with 17 bases between. The CDR3 totals 17 residues.